This TCR beta chain was recorded in a study of T cells in Graves' hyperthyroidism and ophthalmopathy. Study-wide context: Peripheral blood specimens were obtained at initial diagnosis, prior to any treatment.

What was amplified from RNA transcripts were TCR beta CDR3 regions. An initial round of RT-PCR targeting the TCR CDR3 relied on the HTBI primer set. In TCRdb, the multiplex PCR reads were re-called with MiXCR into one record per CDR3 protein. The sample records just under 750,000 distinct CDR3 sequences, roughly 32% being singletons. This clonotype was seen only a few times. No progression to ophthalmopathy during 18 months of follow-up defined stable disease. This sample holds PBMCs from less than 11 ml fresh peripheral blood. Input material: blood. The TCR originated in a woman aged 40 to 50 with Graves' hyperthyroidism.

This CDR3 reads CASSFKGSRAEAFF. The CDR3 bases are TGTGCCAGCAGCTTCAAGGGGAGTCGGGCTGAAGCTTTCTTT. The chain combines TRBV10-3 with TRBJ1-1, with D possibly being TRBD1 (5 bases). Deletions cut 10 bases from V and 6 bases from J, with 21 bases between. Per the germline V gene, CDR1 is ENHRY and CDR2 is SYGVKD. The length of the CDR3 is 14 residues.